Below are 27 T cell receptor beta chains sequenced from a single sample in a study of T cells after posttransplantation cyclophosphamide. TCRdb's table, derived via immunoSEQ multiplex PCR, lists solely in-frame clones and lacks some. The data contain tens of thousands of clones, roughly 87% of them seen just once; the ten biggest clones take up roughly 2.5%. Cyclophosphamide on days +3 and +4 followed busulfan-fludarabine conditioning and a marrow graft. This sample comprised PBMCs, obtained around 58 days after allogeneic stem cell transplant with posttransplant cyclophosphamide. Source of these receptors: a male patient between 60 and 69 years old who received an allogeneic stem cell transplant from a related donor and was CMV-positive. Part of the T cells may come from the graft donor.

The CDR3 DNA is TGTGCCAGCAGTGTTAACATGGGGAGGGAGCAGTACTTC. This encodes CASSVNMGREQYF. V usage is TRBV27 and J usage is TRBJ2-7, with D possibly TRBD2 on 6 matching bases. V lost 5 bases, J lost 7 bases, and 15 bases lay in between. The germline V gene encodes CDR1 MNHEY and CDR2 SMNVEV (reference sequence). The CDR3 is made up of 13 amino acids.

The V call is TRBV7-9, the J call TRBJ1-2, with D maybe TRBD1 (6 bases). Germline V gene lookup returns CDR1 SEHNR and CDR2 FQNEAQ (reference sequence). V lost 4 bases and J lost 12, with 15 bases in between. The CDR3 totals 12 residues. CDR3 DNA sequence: TGTGCCAGCAGCTCCGGGCTAGGGGGAAACACCTTC. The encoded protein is CASSSGLGGNTF.

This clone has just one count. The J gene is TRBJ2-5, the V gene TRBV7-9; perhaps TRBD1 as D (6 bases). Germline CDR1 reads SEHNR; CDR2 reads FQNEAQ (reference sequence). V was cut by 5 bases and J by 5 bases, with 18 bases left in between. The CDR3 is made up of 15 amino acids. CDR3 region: CASSPIGTSGETQYF. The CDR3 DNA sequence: TGTGCCAGCAGCCCGATTGGGACATCGGGGGAGACCCAGTACTTC.

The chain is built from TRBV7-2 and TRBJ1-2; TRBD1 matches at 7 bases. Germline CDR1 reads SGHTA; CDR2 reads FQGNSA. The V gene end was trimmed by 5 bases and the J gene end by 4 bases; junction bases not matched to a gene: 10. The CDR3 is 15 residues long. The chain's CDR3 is CASSPKAGGSYGYTF. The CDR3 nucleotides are TGTGCCAGCAGCCCAAAGGCAGGGGGTTCCTATGGCTACACCTTC.

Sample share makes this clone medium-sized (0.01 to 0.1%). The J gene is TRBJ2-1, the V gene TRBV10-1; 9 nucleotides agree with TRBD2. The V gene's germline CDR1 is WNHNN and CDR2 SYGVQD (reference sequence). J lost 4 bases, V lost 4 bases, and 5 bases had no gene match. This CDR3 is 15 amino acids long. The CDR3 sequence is CASSASAGGYNEQFF. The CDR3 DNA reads TGCGCCAGCAGTGCGTCAGCGGGGGGATACAATGAGCAGTTCTTC.

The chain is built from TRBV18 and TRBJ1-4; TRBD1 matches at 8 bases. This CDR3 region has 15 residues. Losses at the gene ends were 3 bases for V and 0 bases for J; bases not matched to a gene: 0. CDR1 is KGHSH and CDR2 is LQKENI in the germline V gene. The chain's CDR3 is CASSPDRATNEKLFF. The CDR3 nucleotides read TGTGCCAGCTCACCGGACAGGGCAACTAATGAAAAACTGTTTTTT.

The CDR3 DNA sequence: TGTGCCAGCTCGGAAACGGGGAACTATGGCTACACCTTC. This gives the protein CASSETGNYGYTF. The chain joins TRBV6-4 to TRBJ1-2; D gene uncertain. V was trimmed by 8 bases and J by 2 bases, leaving 12 bases between them. The CDR3 has 13 amino acids. CDR1 and CDR2 (germline): MRHNA, SNTAGT.

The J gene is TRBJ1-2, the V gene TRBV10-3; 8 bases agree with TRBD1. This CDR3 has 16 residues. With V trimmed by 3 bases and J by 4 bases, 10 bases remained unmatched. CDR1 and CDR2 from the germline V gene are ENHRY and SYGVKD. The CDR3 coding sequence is TGTGCCATCAGTGATAATAAGGACAGGGACGGCTATGGCTACACCTTC. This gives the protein CAISDNKDRDGYGYTF.

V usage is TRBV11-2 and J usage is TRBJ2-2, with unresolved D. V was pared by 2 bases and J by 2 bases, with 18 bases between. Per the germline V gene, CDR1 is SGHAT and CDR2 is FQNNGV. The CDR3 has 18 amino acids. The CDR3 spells CASSLRRISRVNTGELFF. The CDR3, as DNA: TGTGCCAGCAGCTTACGGCGGATTTCAAGAGTAAACACCGGGGAGCTGTTTTTT.

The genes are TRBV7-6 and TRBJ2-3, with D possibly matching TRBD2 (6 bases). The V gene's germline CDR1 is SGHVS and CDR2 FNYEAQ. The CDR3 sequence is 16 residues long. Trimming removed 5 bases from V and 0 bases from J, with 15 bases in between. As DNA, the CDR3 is TGTGCCAGCAGCCGAATCGCCGGGACTAGCACAGATACGCAGTATTTT. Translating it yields CASSRIAGTSTDTQYF.

CDR3 region: CAWSGTGPDTQYF. The CDR3, as DNA: TGTGCCTGGAGTGGGACAGGTCCAGATACGCAGTATTTT. The gene calls are TRBV30 and TRBJ2-3; 7 bases are shared with TRBD1. V lost 1 base and J lost 4; bases outside the gene matches: 2. Germline CDR1 reads GTSNPN; CDR2 reads SVGIG (reference sequence). This CDR3 has 13 amino acids.

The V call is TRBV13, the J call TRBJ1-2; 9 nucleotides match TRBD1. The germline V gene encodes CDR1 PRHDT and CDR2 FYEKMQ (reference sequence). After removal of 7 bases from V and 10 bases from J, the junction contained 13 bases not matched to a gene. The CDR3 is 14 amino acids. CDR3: CASTPTNRGLTYTF. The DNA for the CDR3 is TGTGCCAGCACCCCCACTAACAGGGGGCTCACCTACACCTTC. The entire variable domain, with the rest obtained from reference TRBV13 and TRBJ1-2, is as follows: AAGVIQSPRHLIKEKRETATLKCYPIPRHDTVYWYQQGPGQDPQFLISFYEKMQSDKGSIPDRFSAQQFSDYHSELNMSSLELGDSALYFCASTPTNRGLTYTFGSGTRLTVV.

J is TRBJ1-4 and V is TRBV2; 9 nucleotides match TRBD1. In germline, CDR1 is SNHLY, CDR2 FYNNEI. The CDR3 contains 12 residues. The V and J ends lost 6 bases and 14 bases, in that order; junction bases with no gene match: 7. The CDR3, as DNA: TGTGCCAGCAGGAGGGGACAGGGAGAGCTGTTTTTT. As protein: CASRRGQGELFF.

CDR3 residues: CASSYGLNYNEQFF. The CDR3 coding sequence is TGTGCCAGCAGTTACGGACTAAACTACAATGAGCAGTTCTTC. The chain couples TRBV6-5 to TRBJ2-1; D is possibly TRBD2 (6 bases). Trimming left V 2 bases short and J 3 bases short, with 8 bases between. Germline loops: CDR1 MNHEY, CDR2 SVGAGI. CDR3 length: 14 amino acids.

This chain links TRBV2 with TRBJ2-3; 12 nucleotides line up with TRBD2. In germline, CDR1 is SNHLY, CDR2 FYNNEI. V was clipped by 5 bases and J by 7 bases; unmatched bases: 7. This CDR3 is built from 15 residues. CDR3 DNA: TGTGCCAGCAGTCTTCTAGCGGGGGGGCGGAATACGCAGTATTTT. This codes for CASSLLAGGRNTQYF.

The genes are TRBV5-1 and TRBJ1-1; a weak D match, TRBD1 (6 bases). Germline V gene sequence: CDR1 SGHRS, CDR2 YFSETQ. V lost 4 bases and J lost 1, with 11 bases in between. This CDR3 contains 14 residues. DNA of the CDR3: TGCGCCAGCAGCACCCGGGACACGAACACTGAAGCTTTCTTT. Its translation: CASSTRDTNTEAFF.

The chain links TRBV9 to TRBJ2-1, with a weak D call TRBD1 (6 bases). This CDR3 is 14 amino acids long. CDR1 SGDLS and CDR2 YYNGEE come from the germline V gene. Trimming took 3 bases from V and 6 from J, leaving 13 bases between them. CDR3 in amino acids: CASSATGISNEQFF. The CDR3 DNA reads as TGTGCCAGCAGCGCGACAGGAATCTCCAATGAGCAGTTCTTC.

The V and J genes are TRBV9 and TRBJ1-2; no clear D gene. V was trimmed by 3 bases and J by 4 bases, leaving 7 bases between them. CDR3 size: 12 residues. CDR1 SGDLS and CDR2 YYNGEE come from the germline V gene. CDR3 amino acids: CASSAGVYGYTF. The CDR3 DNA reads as TGTGCCAGCAGCGCCGGGGTCTATGGCTACACCTTC.

The CDR3 spells CASSAGGSYEQYF. The CDR3 DNA is TGTGCCAGCAGCGCGGGCGGGTCCTACGAGCAGTACTTC. The chain joins TRBV13 to TRBJ2-7, with D possibly being TRBD2 (5 bases). Germline V gene data show CDR1 as PRHDT and CDR2 as FYEKMQ (reference sequence). Trimming removed 5 bases at V and 1 base at J, with 9 bases between. The CDR3 spans 13 residues. The full variable domain, rest sourced from reference TRBV13 and TRBJ2-7, is AAGVIQSPRHLIKEKRETATLKCYPIPRHDTVYWYQQGPGQDPQFLISFYEKMQSDKGSIPDRFSAQQFSDYHSELNMSSLELGDSALYFCASSAGGSYEQYFGPGTRLTVT.

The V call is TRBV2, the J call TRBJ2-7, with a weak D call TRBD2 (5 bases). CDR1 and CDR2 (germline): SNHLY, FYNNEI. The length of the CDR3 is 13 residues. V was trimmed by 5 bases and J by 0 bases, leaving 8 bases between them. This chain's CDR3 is CASSTRVSYEQYF. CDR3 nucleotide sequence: TGTGCCAGCAGTACTAGGGTCTCCTACGAGCAGTACTTC.

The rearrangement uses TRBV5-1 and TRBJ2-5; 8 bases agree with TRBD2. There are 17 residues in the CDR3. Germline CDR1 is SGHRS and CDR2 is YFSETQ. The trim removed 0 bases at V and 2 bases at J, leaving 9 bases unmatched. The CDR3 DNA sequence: TGCGCCAGCAGCTTGGCCAGGTCTGCGGGGGGACAAGAGACCCAGTACTTC. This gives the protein CASSLARSAGGQETQYF. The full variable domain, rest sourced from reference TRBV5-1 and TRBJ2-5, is KAGVTQTPRYLIKTRGQQVTLSCSPISGHRSVSWYQQTPGQGLQFLFEYFSETQRNKGNFPGRFSGRQFSNSRSEMNVSTLELGDSALYLCASSLARSAGGQETQYFGPGTRLLVL.

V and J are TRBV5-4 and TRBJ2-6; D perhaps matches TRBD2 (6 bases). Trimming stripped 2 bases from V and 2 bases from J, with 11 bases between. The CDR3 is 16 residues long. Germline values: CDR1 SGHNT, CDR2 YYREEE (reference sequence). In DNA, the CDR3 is TGTGCCAGCAGCTTAGGAGGGGACCCTGGGGCCAACGTCCTGACTTTC. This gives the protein CASSLGGDPGANVLTF.

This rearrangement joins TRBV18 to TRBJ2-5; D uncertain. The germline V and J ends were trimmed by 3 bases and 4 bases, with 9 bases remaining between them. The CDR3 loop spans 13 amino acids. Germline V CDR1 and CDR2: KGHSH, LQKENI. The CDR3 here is CASSPYGAETQYF. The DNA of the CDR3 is TGTGCCAGCTCACCTTACGGTGCAGAGACCCAGTACTTC.

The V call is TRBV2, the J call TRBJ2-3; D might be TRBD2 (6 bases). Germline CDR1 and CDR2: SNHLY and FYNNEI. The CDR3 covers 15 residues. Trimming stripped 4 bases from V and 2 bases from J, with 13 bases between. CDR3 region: CASSARGGDTDTQYF. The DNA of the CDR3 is TGTGCCAGCAGTGCCCGGGGCGGGGACACAGATACGCAGTATTTT.

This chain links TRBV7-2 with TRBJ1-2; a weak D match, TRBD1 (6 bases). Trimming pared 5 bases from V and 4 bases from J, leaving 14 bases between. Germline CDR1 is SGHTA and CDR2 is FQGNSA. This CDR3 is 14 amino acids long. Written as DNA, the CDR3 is TGTGCCAGCAGCCTAAATACAGGGCCCTATGGCTACACCTTC. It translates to CASSLNTGPYGYTF.

This CDR3 is CASSPNRGTDTEAFF. CDR3 DNA: TGCGCCAGCAGCCCAAACAGGGGGACGGACACTGAAGCTTTCTTT. The chain is built from TRBV5-1 and TRBJ1-1, with 8 bases lining up with TRBD1. CDR3 length equals 15 residues. The V gene end was trimmed by 4 bases and the J gene end by 3 bases; junction bases not matched to a gene: 8. Germline V gives CDR1 SGHRS, CDR2 YFSETQ.

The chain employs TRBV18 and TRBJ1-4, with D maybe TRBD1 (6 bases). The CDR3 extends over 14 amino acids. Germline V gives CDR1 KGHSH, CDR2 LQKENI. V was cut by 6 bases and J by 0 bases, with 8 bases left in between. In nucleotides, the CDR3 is TGTGCCAGCTCCAACAGGGCAACTAATGAAAAACTGTTTTTT. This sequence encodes CASSNRATNEKLFF.